A selection of T cell receptor beta chains follows, all from one sample in a study of T cell repertoires in cytomegalovirus infection. One entry per CDR3 protein, called by TCRdb with MiXCR from the reads. The table has 450,000 to 600,000 distinct CDR3 sequences, 33% seen once. Their antigen targets remain unknown. Sequencing was performed on cultured PBMCs, taken from culture after CMV antigen stimulation. These receptors were taken from a human donor in good health (CMV status not recorded). Some clones in this sample may be carry-over from other donors' samples. Each CDR3 is given with its conserved first and last residue. Each record gives: V gene, clone size, D gene, J gene, CDR3 protein, CDR3 DNA. A D gene is named only where the DNA matches it firmly. Expanded clones get a size class; other rows say once, few or many, or leave the size out.

>TRBV29-1|few|TRBD1|TRBJ1-1
CSVGQGNTEAFF
TGCAGCGTGGGACAGGGGAACACTGAAGCTTTCTTT
>TRBV18|few|NA|TRBJ1-1
CASSPGQIEAFF
TGTGCCAGCTCACCGGGACAAATCGAAGCTTTCTTT
>TRBV5-4|NA|TRBD1|TRBJ1-5
CASSWDRGQPQHF
TGTGCCAGCAGCTGGGACAGGGGCCAGCCCCAGCATTTT
>TRBV4-1|NA|TRBD1|TRBJ1-1
CASSQDGDRESNTEAFF
TGTGCCAGCAGCCAAGATGGGGACAGGGAGTCGAACACTGAAGCTTTCTTT
>TRBV19|NA|TRBD2|TRBJ2-2
CAKTVLRLGSAGDATGELFF
TGTGCCAAAACGGTCCTGCGTTTAGGTTCAGCGGGAGACGCCACCGGGGAGCTGTTTTTT
>TRBV28|few|TRBD1|TRBJ1-1
CASSLFTGVNTEAFF
TGTGCCAGCAGTTTGTTCACAGGGGTGAACACTGAAGCTTTCTTT
>TRBV4-1|NA|NA|TRBJ1-1
CASSQAPGNTEAFF
TGCGCCAGCAGCCAAGCACCGGGAAACACTGAAGCTTTCTTT
>TRBV7-2|few|NA|TRBJ1-3
CASSLTDEGQGNTIYF
TGTGCCAGCAGCTTAACTGATGAGGGTCAGGGAAACACCATATATTTT
>TRBV7-8|few|NA|TRBJ2-1
CASSQDTVILNEQFF
TGTGCCAGCAGCCAAGACACAGTTATTCTCAATGAGCAGTTCTTC
>TRBV7-9|NA|NA|TRBJ2-1
CASSLRTEYNEQFF
TGTGCCAGCAGCTTGCGGACGGAATACAATGAGCAGTTCTTC
>TRBV4-1|few|TRBD1|TRBJ1-5
CASSPRQGGQPQHF
TGCGCCAGCAGCCCGAGACAGGGCGGCCAGCCCCAGCATTTT
>TRBV12-3/TRBV12-4|NA|NA|TRBJ2-3
CASSLAGDFQPTDTQYF
TGTGCCAGCAGTTTAGCGGGGGACTTTCAGCCCACAGATACGCAGTATTTT
>TRBV7-2|many|TRBD1|TRBJ2-3
CASSYKSPGGRYKDTQYF
TGTGCCAGCAGCTACAAATCACCAGGGGGCCGGTATAAAGATACGCAGTATTTT
>TRBV9|few|NA|TRBJ2-1
CASSVVSRPYNEQFF
TGTGCCAGCAGCGTAGTTAGCCGACCCTACAATGAGCAGTTCTTC
>TRBV7-6|NA|TRBD2|TRBJ2-1
CASSLYPSGENEQFF
TGTGCCAGCAGCTTATACCCTAGCGGGGAAAATGAGCAGTTCTTC
>TRBV20-1|few|TRBD2|TRBJ2-3
CSAGAGADTQYF
TGCAGTGCCGGCGCGGGGGCAGATACGCAGTATTTT
>TRBV5-6|NA|TRBD1|TRBJ2-3
CASSFTGGPDTQYF
TGTGCCAGCAGCTTTACAGGGGGTCCAGATACGCAGTATTTT
>TRBV7-2|NA|NA|TRBJ2-1
CASSPPGRGYNEQFF
TGTGCCAGCAGTCCACCGGGGCGGGGATACAATGAGCAGTTCTTC
>TRBV28|NA|NA|TRBJ2-7
CASSSPSAHGNYEQYF
TGTGCCAGCAGTTCCCCCTCGGCACACGGAAATTACGAGCAGTACTTC
>TRBV7-2|NA|NA|TRBJ2-3
CASSVHTDTQYF
TGTGCCAGCAGCGTACACACAGATACGCAGTATTTT
>TRBV4-3|NA|NA|TRBJ2-3
CASSQEPPSSYDTQYF
TGCGCCAGCAGCCAAGAACCCCCTAGCAGCTACGATACGCAGTATTTT
>TRBV6-2/TRBV6-3|NA|NA|TRBJ2-1
CASVRTGSVNEQFF
TGTGCCAGCGTACGGACTGGGTCAGTCAATGAGCAGTTCTTC
>TRBV11-3|few|NA|TRBJ2-3
CASSLDETLTDTQYF
TGTGCCAGCAGCTTAGACGAGACCCTCACAGATACGCAGTATTTT